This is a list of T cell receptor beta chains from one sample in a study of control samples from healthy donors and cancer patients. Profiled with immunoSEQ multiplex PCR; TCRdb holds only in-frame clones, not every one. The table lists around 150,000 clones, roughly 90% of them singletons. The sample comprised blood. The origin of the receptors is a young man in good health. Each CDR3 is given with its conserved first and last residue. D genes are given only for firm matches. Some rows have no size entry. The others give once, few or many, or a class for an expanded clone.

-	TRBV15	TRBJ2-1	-	TGTGCCACCAGCGGTTTATGGGACGGTGGGTTCAATGAGCAGTTCTTC	CATSGLWDGGFNEQFF
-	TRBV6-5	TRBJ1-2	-	TGTGCCAGCCAGCCGACTCAAGGGCTCTATGGCTACACCTTC	CASQPTQGLYGYTF
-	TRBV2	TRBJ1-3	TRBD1	TGTGCCAGCAGGGTCGAACAGGGGTCTGGAAACACCATATATTTT	CASRVEQGSGNTIYF
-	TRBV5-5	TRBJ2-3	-	TGTGCCAGCAGCTTGCTCGGGGCCGCCACAGATACGCAGTATTTT	CASSLLGAATDTQYF
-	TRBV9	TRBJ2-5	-	TGTGCCAGCAGCGTAGCTGCGGGACAGATTCCAGAGACCCAGTACTTC	CASSVAAGQIPETQYF
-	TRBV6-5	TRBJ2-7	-	TGTGCCAGCAGAAATTTACAGACCTACGAGCAGTACTTC	CASRNLQTYEQYF
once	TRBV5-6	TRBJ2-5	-	TGTGCCAGCAGCCCGACCCTTGCCCGCCGATCCCCCCGGGGGGAGACCCAGTACTTC	CASSPTLARRSPRGETQYF
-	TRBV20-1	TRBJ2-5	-	TGCAGTGCAAGTAGTGCCGGACAGCAAGAGACCCAGTACTTC	CSASSAGQQETQYF
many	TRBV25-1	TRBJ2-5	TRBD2	TGTGCCAGCAGTGAATTTCAGTTACGGGGGGCCCAGTACTTC	CASSEFQLRGAQYF
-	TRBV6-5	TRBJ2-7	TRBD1	TGTGCCAGCAGTTGGGACAGGGAAGCCTACGAGCAGTACTTC	CASSWDREAYEQYF
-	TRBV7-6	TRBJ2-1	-	TGTGCCAGCAGCTCCGGGGTAAACAATGAGCAGTTCTTC	CASSSGVNNEQFF
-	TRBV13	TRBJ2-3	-	TGTGCCAGCAGCTTAGTAGGTGGGGATACGCAGTATTTT	CASSLVGGDTQYF
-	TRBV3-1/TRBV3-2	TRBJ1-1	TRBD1	TGTGCCAGCAGCCAGCCAGGGGGCACTGAAGCTTTCTTT	CASSQPGGTEAFF
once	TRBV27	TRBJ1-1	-	TGTGCCAGTCGGGGGAACACTGAAGCTTTCTTT	CASRGNTEAFF
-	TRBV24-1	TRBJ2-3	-	TGTGCCACCAGTGACTCCCACTTGGCGGCCACAGATACGCAGTATTTT	CATSDSHLAATDTQYF
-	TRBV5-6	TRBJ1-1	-	TGTGCCAGCAGCCGGGAGTCTCCCGCGAACACTGAAGCTTTCTTT	CASSRESPANTEAFF
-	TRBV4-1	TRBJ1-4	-	TGCGCCAGCAGCCTCCCGACTGCAACTAATGAAAAACTGTTTTTT	CASSLPTATNEKLFF
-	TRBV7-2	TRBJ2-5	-	TGTGCCAGCAGCTTAGCGGGAGTTGGAGAGACCCAGTACTTC	CASSLAGVGETQYF
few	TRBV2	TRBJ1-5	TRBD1	TGTGCCAGCAGTTTGACAGGGGGCGTCAATCAGCCCCAGCATTTT	CASSLTGGVNQPQHF
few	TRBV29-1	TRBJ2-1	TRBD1	TGCAGCGTCCCGGGACAGGGGGACAATGAGCAGTTCTTC	CSVPGQGDNEQFF
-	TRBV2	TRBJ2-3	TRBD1	TGTGCCACCATACGATACGAGGGGGCCAGCACAGATACGCAGTATTTT	CATIRYEGASTDTQYF
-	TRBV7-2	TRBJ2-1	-	TGTGCCAGCAGCCCACCGGGACATGGGACCCTGCTGGATGAGCAGTTCTTC	CASSPPGHGTLLDEQFF